These 23 T cell receptor beta chains originate from one sample sequenced in a study of blood T cell repertoires in COVID-19. The data were produced by immunoSEQ multiplex PCR, yet TCRdb's version contains in-frame clones alone and is incomplete. The table includes approximately 210,000 clones, about 86% detected once. The sample consisted of peripheral blood. Receptors originate from a woman aged 45-65 years with acute or convalescent COVID-19.

The gene calls are TRBV6-5 and TRBJ2-3; a possible D gene is TRBD1 (6 bases). Trimming stripped 4 bases from V and 0 bases from J, with 11 bases between. Germline CDR1 and CDR2: MNHEY and SVGAGI. The CDR3 totals 15 residues. The CDR3 DNA follows: TGTGCCAGCAGTTGGACAGTCACAAGCACAGATACGCAGTATTTT. It is translated as CASSWTVTSTDTQYF.

The V gene is TRBV3-1 (or the pseudogene TRBV3-2), the J gene TRBJ2-7; no reliable D call. Germline V gene sequence: CDR1 LGHDT, CDR2 YNNKEL (reference sequence). This CDR3 is 11 amino acids long. With 6 bases removed from V and 4 bases from J, the gap between germline ends came to 7 bases. The CDR3 DNA is TGTGCCAGCAGTCTTCAGTACGAGCAGTACTTC. Its protein product is CASSLQYEQYF.

DNA of the CDR3: TGTGCCAGCAGAAGGGCAGGGGCGTTGGGACGGACTGAAGCTTTCTTT. Translation: CASRRAGALGRTEAFF. The rearrangement joins TRBV6-6 to TRBJ1-1, with a weak D call TRBD1 (6 bases). Germline V gene data show CDR1 as MNHNY and CDR2 as SVGAGI (reference sequence). V lost 6 bases and J lost 5, with 22 bases in between. The CDR3 totals 16 residues.

This clone was observed once. The chain links TRBV18 to TRBJ2-2; D perhaps matches TRBD2 (6 bases). CDR1 and CDR2 from the germline V gene are KGHSH and LQKENI. The CDR3 extends over 16 amino acids. V lost 4 bases to trimming and J lost 4 bases, with 16 bases between them. The chain's CDR3 is CASSRDGDSPTGELFF. The CDR3 DNA follows: TGTGCCAGCTCACGTGATGGGGACTCACCCACCGGGGAGCTGTTTTTT.

V usage is TRBV18 and J usage is TRBJ2-2; possibly TRBD2 for D (6 bases). Germline-derived CDR1 and CDR2 are KGHSH and LQKENI. The CDR3 extends over 14 amino acids. V gave up 4 bases and J gave up 6 bases, with 12 bases separating them. CDR3 DNA: TGTGCCAGCTCACGAGGAGGGGACTCCGGGGAGCTGTTTTTT. Translating gives CASSRGGDSGELFF.

The V and J genes are TRBV6-1 and TRBJ2-7, with TRBD1 matching 9 bases. V was clipped by 1 base and J by 4 bases; unmatched bases: 11. Looked up from germline, CDR1 is MNHNS and CDR2 is SASEGT. The length of the CDR3 is 17 residues. CDR3 sequence reads: CASSEVTGGGRGYEQYF. In DNA, the CDR3 is TGTGCCAGCAGTGAAGTTACAGGGGGCGGGAGAGGGTACGAGCAGTACTTC.

The chain is built from TRBV28 and TRBJ1-2, with no clear D. Germline CDR1 reads MDHEN; CDR2 reads SYDVKM. V shed 5 bases and J shed 4 bases, with 17 bases lying between them. This CDR3 has 15 residues. CDR3 protein: CASSLRPGYGYGYTF. The CDR3 coding sequence is TGTGCCAGCAGTCTCCGCCCCGGGTATGGCTATGGCTACACCTTC.

The chain carries TRBV5-1 and TRBJ2-1; 8 bases align to TRBD1. Germline assignment: CDR1 SGHRS and CDR2 YFSETQ. The CDR3 totals 15 residues. After removal of 3 bases from V and 0 bases from J, the junction contained 2 bases not matched to a gene. DNA for the CDR3: TGCGCCAGCAGCTGGACAGGGAGCTCCTACAATGAGCAGTTCTTC. Protein sequence: CASSWTGSSYNEQFF.

This clone was observed a handful of times. The CDR3 coding sequence is TGTGCCAGCAGCCAAGACAGGGGAGAGGAAAAACTGTTTTTT. This translates into CASSQDRGEEKLFF. The chain recombines TRBV4-2 with TRBJ1-4, with D tentatively TRBD1 (6 bases). V dropped 0 bases and J dropped 8 bases, with 10 bases sitting between them. Germline V gene lookup returns CDR1 LGHNA and CDR2 YNFKEQ. CDR3 length equals 14 residues.

V is TRBV6-5 and J is TRBJ2-3; no reliable D call. Between the trimmed V and J ends, which lost 6 bases and 1 base, there was a span of 11 bases. The CDR3 consists of 14 residues. Germline CDR1 and CDR2: MNHEY and SVGAGI. The CDR3 DNA is TGTGCCAGCAGCCCCGGCAGCGGCACAGATACGCAGTATTTT. Translation: CASSPGSGTDTQYF.

The gene calls are TRBV19 and TRBJ2-7, with 9 bases identical to TRBD1. Germline trimming cut 5 bases from V and 7 bases from J; bases unmatched to any gene: 3. The germline gives CDR1 LNHDA, CDR2 SQIVND (reference sequence). This CDR3 has 12 amino acids. CDR3 in amino acids: CASSSDRGEQYF. The CDR3, as DNA: TGTGCCAGTAGTTCCGACAGGGGGGAGCAGTACTTC.

The J gene is TRBJ2-1, the V gene TRBV10-2; weak D call: TRBD1 (6 bases). Trimming cost V 7 bases and J 7 bases, with 14 bases left between them. There are 13 residues in the CDR3. The germline V gene encodes CDR1 WSHSY and CDR2 SAAADI. The CDR3 DNA reads TGCGCCAGCACAGGACAGCGAAGTAATGAGCAGTTCTTC. Translating it yields CASTGQRSNEQFF.

The rearrangement joins TRBV5-6 to TRBJ1-4; TRBD1 matches at 10 bases. The CDR3 contains 15 residues. CDR1 and CDR2 from the germline V gene are SGHDT and YYEEEE. J gave up 3 bases and V 3 bases, and 2 bases lay outside the gene matches. As DNA, the CDR3 is TGTGCCAGCAGCTGGACAGGGGGGGCTAATGAAAAACTGTTTTTT. Encoded protein: CASSWTGGANEKLFF. The full variable domain, with the rest looked up from reference TRBV5-6 and TRBJ1-4, is DAGVTQSPTHLIKTRGQQVTLRCSPKSGHDTVSWYQQALGQGPQFIFQYYEEEERQRGNFPDRFSGHQFPNYSSELNVNALLLGDSALYLCASSWTGGANEKLFFGSGTQLSVL.

This chain uses TRBV4-2 with TRBJ2-6, with D possibly being TRBD1 (5 bases). Germline V gives CDR1 LGHNA, CDR2 YNFKEQ. The CDR3 extends over 18 amino acids. V lost 0 bases, J lost 0 bases, and 12 bases lay in between. CDR3 amino acids: CASSQEGHPSSGANVLTF. CDR3 DNA sequence: TGTGCCAGCAGCCAAGAAGGACACCCTTCCTCTGGGGCCAACGTCCTGACTTTC.

V is TRBV2 and J is TRBJ1-1; D possibly corresponds to TRBD1 (5 bases). The germline V and J ends were trimmed by 1 base and 1 base, with 7 bases remaining between them. The CDR3 length is 14 residues. From germline, CDR1 is SNHLY and CDR2 FYNNEI. The CDR3 DNA follows: TGTGCCAGCAGTGAAGGGCAGGGGAACACTGAAGCTTTCTTT. This translates into CASSEGQGNTEAFF.

The chain is built from TRBV3-1 (or the pseudogene TRBV3-2) and TRBJ2-3; 10 bases match TRBD2. CDR3 length equals 16 residues. V lost 1 base, J lost 4 bases, and 5 bases stayed unmatched. Germline-derived CDR1 and CDR2 are LGHDT and YNNKEL (reference sequence). Here the CDR3 reads CASSQVWTSGSDTQYF. DNA of the CDR3: TGTGCCAGCAGCCAAGTTTGGACTAGCGGTTCAGATACGCAGTATTTT.

The gene calls are TRBV5-1 and TRBJ1-3; D perhaps matches TRBD1 (5 bases). Germline V gene lookup returns CDR1 SGHRS and CDR2 YFSETQ. Between the trimmed V and J ends, which lost 3 bases and 3 bases, there was a span of 19 bases. The CDR3 length is 17 residues. The DNA for the CDR3 is TGCGCCAGCAGCTGGGGTTGGGGGGACCTCTTTGGAAACACCATATATTTT. As protein: CASSWGWGDLFGNTIYF.

The chain has TRBV2 and TRBJ1-6, with 7 bases lining up with TRBD1. CDR1 is SNHLY, CDR2 FYNNEI, per germline. J gave up 14 bases and V 8 bases, and 15 bases lay outside the gene matches. The length of the CDR3 is 14 residues. The CDR3 DNA reads as TGTGCCAGCTCCCGCGGGACAGCTCACGGGGCCCTCCACTTT. Protein: CASSRGTAHGALHF. Full variable domain (outside the CDR3, taken from reference TRBV2 and TRBJ1-6): EPEVTQTPSHQVTQMGQEVILRCVPISNHLYFYWYRQILGQKVEFLVSFYNNEISEKSEIFDDQFSVERPDGSNFTLKIRSTKLEDSAMYFCASSRGTAHGALHFGNGTRLTVT.

The gene calls are TRBV5-1 and TRBJ1-2; D might be TRBD1 (5 bases). The CDR3 is 17 amino acids. V was clipped by 0 bases and J by 2 bases, with 17 bases between them. CDR1 and CDR2 (germline): SGHRS, YFSETQ. This CDR3 is CASSLVGVHNRNYGYTF. The CDR3 DNA reads TGCGCCAGCAGCTTGGTAGGGGTCCACAACAGAAACTATGGCTACACCTTC. Using reference TRBV5-1 and TRBJ1-2 for the parts outside the CDR3, the full variable domain is KAGVTQTPRYLIKTRGQQVTLSCSPISGHRSVSWYQQTPGQGLQFLFEYFSETQRNKGNFPGRFSGRQFSNSRSEMNVSTLELGDSALYLCASSLVGVHNRNYGYTFGSGTRLTVV.

This clone came up once. V usage is TRBV18 and J usage is TRBJ2-7, with 9 bases fitting TRBD1. Germline V gene sequence: CDR1 KGHSH, CDR2 LQKENI. The CDR3 sequence is 17 residues long. V shed 5 bases and J 3 bases; nucleotides not matched to a gene: 14. DNA for the CDR3: TGTGCCAGCTCATATGAGGAGGTTGGACAGGGGTACTACGAGCAGTACTTC. As protein: CASSYEEVGQGYYEQYF. The full variable domain, rest sourced from reference TRBV18 and TRBJ2-7, is NAGVMQNPRHLVRRRGQEARLRCSPMKGHSHVYWYRQLPEEGLKFMVYLQKENIIDESGMPKERFSAEFPKEGPSILRIQQVVRGDSAAYFCASSYEEVGQGYYEQYFGPGTRLTVT.

This clone has only one observation. The rearrangement links TRBV29-1 to TRBJ2-5; D is possibly TRBD2 (6 bases). V lost 7 bases, J lost 4 bases, and 19 bases lay in between. This CDR3 comprises 14 residues. Germline CDR1 is SQVTM and CDR2 is ANQGSEA. CDR3 nucleotide sequence: TGCAGCGCCGGGCAGCGGGTTCGGCCAGAGACCCAGTACTTC. The encoded protein is CSAGQRVRPETQYF. The whole variable domain, remainder taken from reference TRBV29-1 and TRBJ2-5, is SAVISQKPSRDICQRGTSLTIQCQVDSQVTMMFWYRQQPGQSLTLIATANQGSEATYESGFVIDKFPISRPNLTFSTLTVSNMSPEDSSIYLCSAGQRVRPETQYFGPGTRLLVL.

This rearrangement joins TRBV7-2 to TRBJ2-1; 8 bases line up with TRBD1. This CDR3 is built from 15 residues. CDR1 is SGHTA, CDR2 FQGNSA, per germline. V shed 5 bases, J shed 7 bases, and the junction held 10 bases outside the gene matches. CDR3 DNA sequence: TGTGCCAGCAGCCCCTCAGGGGGCGCGGTGAATGAGCAGTTCTTC. Translated, it gives CASSPSGGAVNEQFF. Together with reference TRBV7-2 and TRBJ2-1, the CDR3 gives the full variable domain: GAGVSQSPSNKVTEKGKDVELRCDPISGHTALYWYRQSLGQGLEFLIYFQGNSAPDKSGLPSDRFSAERTGGSVSTLTIQRTQQEDSAVYLCASSPSGGAVNEQFFGPGTRLTVL.

The gene calls are TRBV7-9 and TRBJ2-1; 8 nucleotides agree with TRBD1. The CDR3 runs to 15 residues. V was pared by 4 bases and J by 7 bases, with 9 bases of the junction left unmatched. CDR1 is SEHNR, CDR2 FQNEAQ, per germline (reference sequence). CDR3 sequence: CASSYGQGEINEQFF. Here the CDR3 DNA reads TGTGCCAGCAGCTATGGACAGGGAGAGATTAATGAGCAGTTCTTC.